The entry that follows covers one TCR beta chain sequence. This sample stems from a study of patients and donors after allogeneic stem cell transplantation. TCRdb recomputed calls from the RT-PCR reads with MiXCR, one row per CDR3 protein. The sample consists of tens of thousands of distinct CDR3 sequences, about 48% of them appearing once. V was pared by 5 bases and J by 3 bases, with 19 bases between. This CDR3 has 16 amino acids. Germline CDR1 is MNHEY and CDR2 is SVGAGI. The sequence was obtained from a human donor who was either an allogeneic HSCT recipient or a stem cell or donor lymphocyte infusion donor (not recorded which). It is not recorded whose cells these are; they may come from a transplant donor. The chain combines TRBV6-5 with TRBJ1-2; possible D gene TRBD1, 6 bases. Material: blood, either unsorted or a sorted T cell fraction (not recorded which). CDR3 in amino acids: CASSTLTGIEYYGYTF. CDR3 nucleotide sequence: TGTGCCAGCAGTACCCTGACAGGAATCGAGTACTATGGCTACACCTTC.